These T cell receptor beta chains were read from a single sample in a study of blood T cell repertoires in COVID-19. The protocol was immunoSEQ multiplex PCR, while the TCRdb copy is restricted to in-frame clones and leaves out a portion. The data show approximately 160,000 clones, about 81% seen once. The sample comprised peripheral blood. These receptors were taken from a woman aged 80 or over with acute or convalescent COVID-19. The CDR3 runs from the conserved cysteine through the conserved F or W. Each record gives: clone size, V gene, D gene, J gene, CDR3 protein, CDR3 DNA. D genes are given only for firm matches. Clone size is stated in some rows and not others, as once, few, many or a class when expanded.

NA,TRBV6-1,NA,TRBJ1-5,CASSEGQGNNQPQHF,TGTGCCAGCAGTGAAGGCCAGGGCAACAATCAGCCCCAGCATTTT
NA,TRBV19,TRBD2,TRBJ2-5,CASSEGGTRQETQYF,TGTGCCAGTAGTGAGGGAGGGACCCGACAAGAGACCCAGTACTTC
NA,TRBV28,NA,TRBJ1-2,CASSTRLRSNYGYTF,TGTGCCAGCAGTACCCGATTGAGAAGTAACTATGGCTACACCTTC
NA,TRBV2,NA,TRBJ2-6,CASLTGANVLTF,TGTGCCAGCTTAACTGGGGCCAACGTCCTGACTTTC
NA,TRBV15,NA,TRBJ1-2,CATSREGNYGYTF,TGTGCCACCAGCAGGGAGGGGAACTATGGCTACACCTTC
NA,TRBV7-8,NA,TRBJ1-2,CASTHLTGYGYTF,TGTGCCAGCACCCATTTGACAGGCTATGGCTACACCTTC
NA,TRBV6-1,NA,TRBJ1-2,CASSDDDRGFNYGYTF,TGTGCCAGCAGTGACGATGACAGAGGCTTTAACTATGGCTACACCTTC
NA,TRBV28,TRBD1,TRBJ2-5,CASMDRVIETQYF,TGTGCCAGCATGGACAGGGTCATCGAGACCCAGTACTTC
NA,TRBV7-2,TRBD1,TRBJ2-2,CASSLGTGERLFF,TGTGCCAGCAGCTTAGGGACAGGGGAGAGGCTGTTTTTT
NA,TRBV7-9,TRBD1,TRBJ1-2,CASSNGTGTYGYTF,TGTGCCAGCAGCAACGGGACAGGGACCTATGGCTACACCTTC
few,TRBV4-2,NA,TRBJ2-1,CASSQVRGRSNEQFF,TGTGCCAGCAGCCAGGTGCGGGGTAGGTCCAATGAGCAGTTCTTC
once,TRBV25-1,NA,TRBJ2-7,CASSFSGALYEQYF,TGTGCCAGCAGTTTCAGCGGAGCCCTCTACGAGCAGTACTTC
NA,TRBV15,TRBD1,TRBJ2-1,CATTGNRGSYNEQFF,TGTGCCACCACTGGGAACAGGGGGTCCTACAATGAGCAGTTCTTC
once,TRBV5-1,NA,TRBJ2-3,CASSLDRPRTDTQYF,TGCGCCAGCAGCTTGGACAGGCCCCGCACAGATACGCAGTATTTT
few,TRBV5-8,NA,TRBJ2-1,CASSSSYGTRTYNEQFF,TGTGCCAGCAGTTCCTCCTACGGGACAAGGACTTACAATGAGCAGTTCTTC
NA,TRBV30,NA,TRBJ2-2,CAWNYGMDTGELFF,TGTGCCTGGAATTACGGGATGGACACCGGGGAGCTGTTTTTT
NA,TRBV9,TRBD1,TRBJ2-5,CASSVTGMETQYF,TGTGCCAGCAGCGTGACAGGGATGGAGACCCAGTACTTC
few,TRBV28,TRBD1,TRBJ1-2,CASSRTGTGGYTF,TGTGCCAGCAGTCGGACAGGGACGGGTGGCTACACCTTC
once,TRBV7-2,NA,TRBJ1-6,CASSGGSLNSPLHF,TGTGCCAGCAGCGGCGGGTCATTGAATTCACCCCTCCACTTT
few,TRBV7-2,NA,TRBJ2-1,CASSLGFTSEQFF,TGTGCCAGCAGCTTAGGATTTACATCTGAGCAGTTCTTC
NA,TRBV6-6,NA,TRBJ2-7,CASSSTRIPYEQYF,TGTGCCAGCAGTTCTACTAGAATACCCTACGAGCAGTACTTC
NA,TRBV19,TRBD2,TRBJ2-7,CASSFGTSGGYEQYF,TGTGCCAGTAGTTTCGGGACTAGCGGGGGCTACGAGCAGTACTTC
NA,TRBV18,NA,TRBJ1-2,CASSRNRDHGYTF,TGTGCCAGCTCACGAAACAGGGATCATGGCTACACCTTC
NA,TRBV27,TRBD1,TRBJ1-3,CASSPRGDRVSLGRRNTIYF,TGTGCCAGCAGTCCCCGGGGGGACAGGGTTTCTCTGGGCAGGAGAAACACCATATATTTT
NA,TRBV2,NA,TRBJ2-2,CASSTSFGGTGELFF,TGTGCCAGCAGTACAAGTTTCGGGGGAACCGGGGAGCTGTTTTTT
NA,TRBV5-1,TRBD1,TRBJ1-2,CASSVDRVNYGYTF,TGCGCCAGCAGCGTGGACAGGGTTAACTATGGCTACACCTTC
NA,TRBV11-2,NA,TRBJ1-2,CASSPMNYGYTF,TGTGCCAGCAGCCCAATGAACTATGGCTACACCTTC
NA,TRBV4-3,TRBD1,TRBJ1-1,CASSRGQVNTEAFF,TGCGCCAGCAGCCGCGGACAGGTGAACACTGAAGCTTTCTTT
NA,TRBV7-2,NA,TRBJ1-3,CASSPGGSGNTIYF,TGTGCCAGCAGCCCGGGGGGCTCTGGAAACACCATATATTTT
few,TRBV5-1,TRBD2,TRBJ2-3,CASSISLAGEGTQYF,TGCGCCAGCAGCATATCACTAGCGGGAGAAGGTACGCAGTATTTT
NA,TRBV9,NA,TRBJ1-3,CASSVAAGLTSGNTIYF,TGTGCCAGCAGCGTAGCGGCAGGGTTGACTTCTGGAAACACCATATATTTT
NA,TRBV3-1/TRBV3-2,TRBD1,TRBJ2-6,CASSQPGQGAPGANVLTF,TGTGCCAGCAGCCAACCGGGACAGGGGGCGCCTGGGGCCAACGTCCTGACTTTC
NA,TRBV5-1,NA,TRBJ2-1,CASSLNPDSKGDNEQFF,TGCGCCAGCAGCTTAAATCCGGACTCCAAGGGAGACAATGAGCAGTTCTTC
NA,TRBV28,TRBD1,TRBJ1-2,CASSFLGQGSGGYTF,TGTGCCAGCAGTTTTCTGGGACAGGGGTCTGGAGGCTACACCTTC
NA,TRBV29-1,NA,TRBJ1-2,CSVGGDAHYGYTF,TGCAGCGTTGGGGGGGATGCCCACTATGGCTACACCTTC
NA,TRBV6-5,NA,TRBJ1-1,CASRAGIGTEAFF,TGTGCCAGCAGGGCAGGAATAGGCACTGAAGCTTTCTTT
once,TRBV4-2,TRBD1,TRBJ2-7,CASSQDTGGSYEQYF,TGTGCCAGCAGCCAAGACACAGGGGGCTCCTACGAGCAGTACTTC
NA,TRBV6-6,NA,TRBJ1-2,CASSYGQSGYGYTF,TGTGCCAGCAGTTACGGACAGTCGGGCTATGGCTACACCTTC
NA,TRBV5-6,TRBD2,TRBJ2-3,CASSLQRGGLTDTQYF,TGTGCCAGCAGCTTGCAGCGGGGGGGACTCACAGATACGCAGTATTTT
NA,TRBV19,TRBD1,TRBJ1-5,CASRNRTGFNQPQHF,TGTGCCAGTAGAAATAGGACAGGTTTCAATCAGCCCCAGCATTTT
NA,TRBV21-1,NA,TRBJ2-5,CASSKGGLATTTNQETQYF,TGTGCCAGCAGCAAAGGGGGACTAGCAACTACTACTAATCAAGAGACCCAGTACTTC
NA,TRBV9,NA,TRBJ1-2,CASSNDLRASYGYTF,TGTGCCAGCAGCAATGACCTTAGAGCTAGCTATGGCTACACCTTC
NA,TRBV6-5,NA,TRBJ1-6,CASSWGGSLNSPLHF,TGTGCCAGCAGTTGGGGGGGCAGCCTGAATTCACCCCTCCACTTT
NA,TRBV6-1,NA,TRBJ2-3,CASSENWRTDTQYF,TGTGCCAGCAGTGAAAATTGGAGGACAGATACGCAGTATTTT
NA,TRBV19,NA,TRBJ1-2,CASSIGAGTNYGYTF,TGTGCCAGTAGTATAGGGGCAGGAACCAACTATGGCTACACCTTC
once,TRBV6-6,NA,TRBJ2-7,CASTLIGHAYEQYF,TGTGCCAGCACCCTCATCGGACACGCCTACGAGCAGTACTTC
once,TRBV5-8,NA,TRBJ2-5,CASSPDMFAGETQYF,TGTGCCAGCAGCCCGGACATGTTCGCAGGAGAGACCCAGTACTTC
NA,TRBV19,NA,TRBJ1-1,CASKTGSIAFF,TGTGCCAGTAAGACAGGATCGATAGCTTTCTTT
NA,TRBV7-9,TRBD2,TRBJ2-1,CASSPNPGLADYNEQFF,TGTGCCAGCAGCCCCAATCCGGGACTAGCTGACTACAATGAGCAGTTCTTC
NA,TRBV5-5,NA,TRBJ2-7,CASSLEVRTLTYEQYF,TGTGCCAGCAGCTTGGAGGTGAGGACTCTGACCTACGAGCAGTACTTC
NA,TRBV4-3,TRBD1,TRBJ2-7,CASSQDHRGPYEQYF,TGCGCCAGCAGCCAAGATCACAGGGGCCCCTACGAGCAGTACTTC
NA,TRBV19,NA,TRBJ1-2,CASSIDGQTLSTF,TGTGCCAGTAGTATAGATGGACAGACTCTTAGCACCTTC
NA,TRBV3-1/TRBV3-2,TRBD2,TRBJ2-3,CASSQDRTSGLDTQYF,TGTGCCAGCAGTCAAGATCGAACTAGCGGGTTGGATACGCAGTATTTT
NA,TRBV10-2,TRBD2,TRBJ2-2,CASSEELAGPGTGELFF,TGCGCCAGCAGTGAAGAACTAGCGGGACCGGGGACCGGGGAGCTGTTTTTT